These 9 T cell receptor beta chains came from one sample sequenced in a study of blood T cell repertoires in COVID-19. Assay: immunoSEQ multiplex PCR; the TCRdb copy retains only in-frame clones and omits some. The table has 100,000 to 150,000 clones, about 81% seen once; the top ten hold 3.8%. The sample comprised peripheral blood. The receptors here all came from a woman between 45 and 60 years old with acute or convalescent COVID-19.

The chain has TRBV19 and TRBJ1-6; 7 positions agree with TRBD1. There are 14 residues in the CDR3. The V and J ends lost 5 bases and 7 bases, in that order; junction bases with no gene match: 5. CDR1 and CDR2 from the germline V gene are LNHDA and SQIVND (reference sequence). The CDR3 bases are TGTGCCAGTAGTCACCGGGACAGAAATTCACCCCTCCACTTT. Translated, it gives CASSHRDRNSPLHF.

This clone was seen a few times. The rearrangement uses TRBV10-3 and TRBJ2-1; possible D gene TRBD2, 6 bases. This CDR3 spans 15 amino acids. Trimming stripped 3 bases from V and 6 bases from J, with 15 bases between. Per germline, CDR1 ENHRY and CDR2 SYGVKD. CDR3 sequence: CAISDFRERANEQFF. The CDR3 nucleotides are TGTGCCATCAGTGACTTCCGGGAGCGCGCCAATGAGCAGTTCTTC.

This rearrangement joins TRBV18 to TRBJ1-1, with a possible D match to TRBD1 (6 bases). The CDR3 consists of 12 residues. From germline, CDR1 is KGHSH and CDR2 LQKENI. The V and J ends lost 4 bases and 8 bases respectively, with 11 bases between them. The DNA for the CDR3 is TGTGCCAGCTCACGGGCAGGGGCCGAAGCTTTCTTT. It encodes CASSRAGAEAFF.

The J gene is TRBJ2-1, the V gene TRBV27, with a weak D call TRBD2 (5 bases). Per the germline V gene, CDR1 is MNHEY and CDR2 is SMNVEV (reference sequence). The CDR3 loop spans 15 amino acids. Trimming stripped 8 bases from V and 3 bases from J, with 17 bases between. The CDR3 protein is CASGAYPRDYNEQFF. In DNA, the CDR3 is TGTGCCAGCGGTGCGTACCCCCGGGACTACAATGAGCAGTTCTTC.

The J gene is TRBJ2-1, the V gene TRBV9, with TRBD2 matching over 11 bases. Losses at the gene ends were 4 bases for V and 9 bases for J; bases not matched to a gene: 6. CDR3 size: 14 residues. The germline V gene has CDR1 SGDLS and CDR2 YYNGEE. As DNA, the CDR3 is TGTGCCAGCAGCCCCCGACTAGCGGGGCGTGAGCAGTTCTTC. This sequence encodes CASSPRLAGREQFF.

The sample holds one count of this clone. The V call is TRBV10-3, the J call TRBJ1-1, with 7 bases fitting TRBD1. The V gene's germline CDR1 is ENHRY and CDR2 SYGVKD. J gave up 8 bases and V 6 bases, and 12 bases lay outside the gene matches. This CDR3 is 14 amino acids long. This chain's CDR3 is CAIRQGLDGVEAFF. The CDR3 DNA follows: TGTGCCATCAGACAGGGGCTTGACGGAGTAGAAGCTTTCTTT.

This clone was detected only once. The V call is TRBV27, the J call TRBJ1-1; no clear D gene. Germline V gene sequence: CDR1 MNHEY, CDR2 SMNVEV (reference sequence). Trimming stripped 2 bases from V and 5 bases from J, with 9 bases between. This CDR3 contains 13 residues. In DNA form, the CDR3 reads TGTGCCAGCAGTTTACGCTCAGTAACTGAAGCTTTCTTT. Its protein is CASSLRSVTEAFF.

The J gene is TRBJ2-2, the V gene TRBV6-2 or TRBV6-3; 11 positions agree with TRBD1. Germline V gene sequence: CDR1 MNHEY, CDR2 SVGEGT. V gave up 0 bases and J gave up 6 bases; unmatched junction bases: 3. The CDR3 runs to 16 residues. Here the CDR3 reads CASSYSGTGGAGELFF. The CDR3, as DNA: TGTGCCAGCAGTTACTCGGGGACAGGGGGGGCCGGGGAGCTGTTTTTT.

The V and J genes are TRBV27 and TRBJ1-5, with 8 nucleotides matching TRBD1. Germline CDR1 is MNHEY and CDR2 is SMNVEV (reference sequence). Losses at the gene ends were 7 bases for V and 0 bases for J; bases not matched to a gene: 17. This CDR3 region has 19 residues. CDR3 sequence: CASILLGTGQRYSNQPQHF. In nucleotides, the CDR3 is TGTGCCAGCATTCTTTTAGGGACAGGCCAAAGATATAGCAATCAGCCCCAGCATTTT.